A single sample is the source of the 3 T cell receptor beta chains below, sequenced in a study of T-cell reconstitution after alpha-beta-depleted transplantation in children. The TCRbeta library incorporated unique molecular identifiers. Each CDR3 protein gets one entry after TCRdb re-called the PCR reads with MiXCR. The table includes roughly 500,000 distinct CDR3 sequences, under 15% detected once. Here the sequenced sample was PBMCs from the stem cell graft donor, taken from the stem cell graft. All receptors come from a human donor who donated a stem cell graft to a child with combined immunodeficiency.

The table lists this clonotype with many counts. The J gene is TRBJ1-2, the V gene TRBV27; 9 bases match TRBD1. CDR1 and CDR2 from the germline V gene are MNHEY and SMNVEV (reference sequence). V trimming: 4 bases; J trimming: 7 bases; junction bases outside the gene matches: 10. CDR3 size: 15 residues. CDR3 in amino acids: CASSSFEQGAGGYTF. The DNA of the CDR3 is TGTGCCAGCAGTTCCTTCGAACAGGGGGCAGGTGGCTACACCTTC.

This sequence joins TRBV29-1 and TRBJ2-7; D is ambiguous. CDR1 is SQVTM and CDR2 is ANQGSEA in the germline V gene. With 3 bases removed from V and 4 bases from J, the gap between germline ends came to 7 bases. The CDR3 has 11 residues. CDR3 sequence: CSVDMGYEQYF. CDR3 coding DNA: TGCAGCGTTGATATGGGATACGAGCAGTACTTC.

This clonotype was recorded a few times. J is TRBJ2-7 and V is TRBV5-5; tentative D call: TRBD2 (7 bases). The CDR3 extends over 16 amino acids. Germline V CDR1 and CDR2: SGHKS, YYEKEE (reference sequence). V lost 1 base to trimming and J lost 0 bases, with 14 bases between them. In DNA, the CDR3 is TGTGCCAGCAGCTTGCGGGGGGCGACAGTCTCCTACGAGCAGTACTTC. The encoded protein is CASSLRGATVSYEQYF.